This entry lists 16 T cell receptor beta chains sequenced from one sample in a study of cytomegalovirus exposure and HLA in healthy donors. Primers included in the PCR were 60 Vbeta and 13 Jbeta primers. Data came from immunoSEQ multiplex PCR; TCRdb stores just in-frame clones and leaves some out. The table records 150,000 to 200,000 clones, approximately 80% of them present only once. Specimen: PBMCs. Receptors were obtained from a girl aged 2 to 9 in good health and CMV-seropositive.

The chain couples TRBV7-8 to TRBJ2-2, with 13 bases aligning to TRBD2. There are 16 residues in the CDR3. Per germline, CDR1 SGHVS and CDR2 FQNEAQ. With V trimmed by 4 bases and J by 9 bases, 8 bases remained unmatched. The DNA of the CDR3 is TGTGCCAGCAGCTCCCGGACTAGCGGGAGTACCAGGGAGCTGTTTTTT. Protein sequence: CASSSRTSGSTRELFF.

As for this clone: The junction shows a germline mismatch at one end, possibly a read error. CDR3: CASSDWTVTLF. The DNA of the CDR3 is TGTGCCAGCAGCGATTGGACAGTCACGCTCTTC. This sequence joins TRBV28 and TRBJ1-2; possibly TRBD1 for D (6 bases). Germline V lookup: CDR1 MDHEN, CDR2 SYDVKM. The CDR3 is 11 amino acids.

The chain has TRBV6-1 and TRBJ1-1; the D is unclear. The CDR3 runs 14 residues. Germline values: CDR1 MNHNS, CDR2 SASEGT. The germline V and J ends were trimmed by 10 bases and 5 bases, with 20 bases remaining between them. The CDR3 loop reads CATFLTASKTEAFF. CDR3 nucleotides: TGTGCCACCTTTCTTACAGCCAGCAAAACTGAAGCTTTCTTT.

The chain couples TRBV16 to TRBJ2-1, with a tentative D call TRBD2 (5 bases). The CDR3 runs 14 residues. Per the germline V gene, CDR1 is KGHSY and CDR2 is FQNENV. Trimming cost V 4 bases and J 10 bases, with 17 bases left between them. In DNA, the CDR3 is TGTGCCAGCAGCCCGAGGGCTCTCGCCGAAGAGCAGTTCTTC. As protein: CASSPRALAEEQFF. The variable domain in full, with the rest retrieved from reference TRBV16 and TRBJ2-1, is GEEVAQTPKHLVRGEGQKAKLYCAPIKGHSYVFWYQQVLKNEFKFLISFQNENVFDETGMPKERFSAKCLPNSPCSLEIQATKLEDSAVYFCASSPRALAEEQFFGPGTRLTVL.

The chain has TRBV6-5 and TRBJ2-5; D gene uncertain. Gene TRBJ2-7 matches the end of the DNA better, so the J call may be wrong. Germline CDR1 and CDR2: MNHEY and SVGAGI. The CDR3 extends over 14 amino acids. CDR3 sequence: CASSYRLERYEQYF. For the CDR3, the DNA is TGTGCCAGCAGTTACCGACTGGAACGCTACGAGCAGTACTTC.

This clone was detected once. V and J are TRBV7-2 and TRBJ1-2, with D unclear. Trimming shortened V by 2 bases and J by 4 bases, and 14 bases separated the two germline ends. CDR1 is SGHTA and CDR2 is FQGNSA in the germline V gene. The CDR3 length is 15 residues. The CDR3 loop is CASSLPGAFGYGYTF. The CDR3 bases are TGTGCCAGCAGCTTACCTGGAGCATTCGGCTATGGCTACACCTTC.

This chain joins TRBV6-6 and TRBJ1-4, with D maybe TRBD1 (5 bases). Looked up from germline, CDR1 is MNHNY and CDR2 is SVGAGI (reference sequence). The V end was cut by 5 bases, the J end by 10 bases, with 8 bases between. The CDR3 extends over 11 amino acids. This CDR3 is CASSPGLKLFF. In nucleotides, the CDR3 is TGTGCCAGCAGTCCAGGGTTAAAACTGTTTTTT.

This clone was seen a handful of times. In DNA, the CDR3 is TGTGCCAGCGCCCGGACAGGGCCCTCTGGAAACACCATATATTTT. It specifies CASARTGPSGNTIYF. V gene TRBV6-5 combines with J gene TRBJ1-3; 8 nucleotides match TRBD1. In germline, CDR1 is MNHEY, CDR2 SVGAGI. Unmatched junction bases numbered 6, after V lost 8 bases and J lost 0 bases. This CDR3 has 15 residues.

This clone has more than one count but fewer than ten. The chain joins TRBV5-1 to TRBJ1-1; no clear D gene. With 1 base removed from V and 3 bases from J, the gap between germline ends came to 7 bases. CDR3 size: 13 residues. The germline V gene has CDR1 SGHRS and CDR2 YFSETQ. The CDR3 is CASSLNQDTEAFF. CDR3 nucleotides: TGCGCCAGCAGCTTGAATCAGGACACTGAAGCTTTCTTT.

The V call is TRBV28, the J call TRBJ2-1, with TRBD2 matching 8 bases. The CDR3 runs 14 residues. V was pared by 2 bases and J by 5 bases, with 2 bases of the junction left unmatched. The V gene's germline CDR1 is MDHEN and CDR2 SYDVKM. CDR3 sequence (DNA): TGTGCCAGCAGTTTACGGGGGGGGAACAATGAGCAGTTCTTC. Its translation: CASSLRGGNNEQFF.

This clone was observed a handful of times. CDR3 nucleotide sequence: TGTGCCAGCAGTCTGGACAGGGGTAGCACAGATACGCAGTATTTT. As protein: CASSLDRGSTDTQYF. The V and J genes are TRBV28 and TRBJ2-3; 9 nucleotides match TRBD1. Trimming removed 5 bases from V and 0 bases from J; junction bases left unmatched: 3. CDR1 is MDHEN, CDR2 SYDVKM, per germline. There are 15 residues in the CDR3.

As to this clone: At one boundary the junction diverges from the germline segment, which might be a read error. This same CDR3 is encoded by further DNA sequences in the sample. This chain connects TRBV30 to TRBJ1-5, with 7 nucleotides matching TRBD1. CDR1 GTSNPN and CDR2 SVGIG come from the germline V gene (reference sequence). This CDR3 has 15 residues. This chain's CDR3 is CAWGEVGTDNQPQHF. Here the CDR3 DNA reads TGCGCCTGGGGTGAGGTCGGGACAGACAATCAGCCCCAGCATTTT. The whole variable domain, remainder taken from reference TRBV30 and TRBJ1-5, is SQTIHQWPATLVQPVGSPLSLECTVEGTSNPNLYWYRQAAGRGLQLLFYSVGIGQISSEVPQNLSASRPQDRQFILSSKKLLLSDSGFYLCAWGEVGTDNQPQHFGDGTRLSIL.

The chain joins TRBV7-9 to TRBJ2-1, with D possibly being TRBD2 (7 bases). V was trimmed by 1 base and J by 15 bases, leaving 13 bases between them. The CDR3 has 12 amino acids. Germline V CDR1 and CDR2: SEHNR, FQNEAQ (reference sequence). The CDR3 bases are TGTGCCAGCAGCTTAGGGCGGGGGCTGGCGTTCTTC. It is translated as CASSLGRGLAFF.

This clone was found a few times. As DNA, the CDR3 is TGCGCCAGCAGCTCCCAACCAGCCACCGGGACCCGGACCGGGGGGGTAAATTCACCCCTCCACTTT. It is translated as CASSSQPATGTRTGGVNSPLHF. The chain is built from TRBV5-1 and TRBJ1-6; D is possibly TRBD1 (5 bases). The V and J ends lost 3 bases and 7 bases respectively, with 35 bases between them. This CDR3 region has 22 residues. Germline-derived CDR1 and CDR2 are SGHRS and YFSETQ.

The rearrangement joins TRBV7-9 to TRBJ2-4; TRBD2 matches at 9 bases. Germline lookup yields CDR1 SEHNR and CDR2 FQNEAQ (reference sequence). CDR3 size: 17 residues. The V segment lost 5 bases and the J segment 3 bases; nucleotides outside the gene matches: 11. CDR3 residues: CASSKPGLAKIKNIQYF. The CDR3 DNA reads as TGTGCCAGCAGCAAGCCGGGACTAGCCAAGATCAAAAACATTCAGTACTTC.

The J gene is TRBJ1-1, the V gene TRBV28, with no clear D. The length of the CDR3 is 13 residues. Trimming shortened V by 1 base and J by 1 base, and 4 bases separated the two germline ends. Germline CDR1 reads MDHEN; CDR2 reads SYDVKM. In DNA, the CDR3 is TGTGCCAGCAGTTTATACTCGAACACTGAAGCTTTCTTT. As protein: CASSLYSNTEAFF.